This T cell receptor (beta chain) is drawn from a study of Graves' ophthalmopathy and Graves' hyperthyroidism. RNA transcripts were the source from which TCR beta CDR3 regions were amplified. In the first round, RT-PCR was carried out with HTBI primers, and a multiplex PCR formed the second round. TCRdb itself ran the multiplex PCR reads through MiXCR, one entry per CDR3 protein. The sample consists of around 1,000,000 distinct CDR3 sequences, about 36% of them appearing once. This clonotype was counted a single time. The target antigen is unknown. Germline CDR1 reads SQVTM; CDR2 reads ANQGSEA. Trimming cost V 4 bases and J 3 bases, with 12 bases left between them. The CDR3 contains 13 residues. Ineligible for inclusion were patients with other autoimmune diseases, uncontrolled infections, pregnancy or lactation. Study-level findings and limits: The 13-signature model separated ophthalmopathy from stable hyperthyroidism at roughly 88% sensitivity and roughly 80% specificity. Most thyroid clonotypes expanded beyond 0.001 frequency were also found in blood. Prediction of ophthalmopathy progression reached about 71% sensitivity and around 72% specificity.

The sequencing sample was made of peripheral blood or thyroid tissue (not recorded which). The clonotype was recovered from an adult man with Graves' hyperthyroidism. The rearrangement joins TRBV29-1 to TRBJ1-1, with a possible D match to TRBD1 (5 bases). DNA for the CDR3: TGCAGCGTTGGTCGGGGGAAGGACACTGAAGCTTTCTTT. Residues: CSVGRGKDTEAFF.